This T cell receptor beta chain was retrieved from a study of human T cells and chemical hapten exposure (dated by TCRdb to the early 2020s). With respect to the entire study: For sensitization, 2% DPC in acetone was applied to a roughly 2 cm by roughly 2 cm area of upper inner arm skin. In alopecia patients, the study followed how the peripheral blood TCR repertoire changed in vivo over primary and secondary sensitization to diphenylcyclopropenone (DPC), a hapten. Patch testing on the upper back used Finn chambers containing 0.01% DPC, with scoring done after 6 days according to International Contact Dermatitis Research Group standards. Around 30 alopecia patients provided blood for TCR sequencing at one to four time points (pre-sensitization, 2, 6 and 24 weeks). Alopecia areata with under or over 50% scalp involvement, alopecia totalis and alopecia universalis were represented in the patient cohort, which was mostly female. Libraries were pooled for sequencing, and per-sample TCR yields varied mainly because of small differences in library volumes within the pool. Throughout the study period of around 25 weeks, patients also received therapeutic DPC doses to the scalp every week. Blood samples were taken from patients before sensitization (week 0) and at 2, 6 and about 24 weeks after DPC sensitization.

In the germline V gene, CDR1 corresponds to MNHEY and CDR2 to SVGEGT. The CDR3 covers 13 residues, taking in both the cysteine and the phenylalanine. This entry keeps only the CDR3 DNA: 39 bases, framed from base 1. Trimming at the junction amounts to 6 bases on V and 4 bases on J, and the germline ends lie 12 bases apart. The library was obtained by RACE. Sequenced on a NextSeq 500. Library preparation attached unique molecular identifiers to individual cDNA molecules for quantitative, reproducible TCR counting. From each blood RNA sample, both TCR alpha and TCR beta chains were sequenced. In the original analysis: Samples had a median of about 90,000 TCRs, with a range from 23,224 to 690,600. V, J and CDR3 annotation of the TCR reads was carried out using the Decombinator software suite. Every sample was subsampled to the same number of TCRs (28,000) for the PS versus PT1 abundance plots. TCRs were defined as expanded if absent before sensitization and observed at least eight times at the 2-week time point. TCRdb passed the public sequencing reads through fastp at Q25 and MiXCR, retaining productive beta sequences. Rows with one shared CDR3 protein collapse into an entry with the most common genes and DNA. The V and J calls follow TCRdb's processing rather than the paper's. Recorded for this sample are 150,000 to 200,000 distinct CDR3 sequences; approximately 31% of them occurred a single time. 2.9% of the sample lies in the top ten.

A remark on this clonotype: The clone's antigen remains unknown. No per-base quality is available; no much larger clone lies one base away.

What the research found in general, with its limitations: All patients had alopecia, a presumed autoimmune disease, so their immune response might differ from that of healthy individuals. The number of PT1 expanded TCRs positively correlated with patch test score, significant at thresholds 8, 16 and 32 but not 4. The number of TCRs above 1 in 1000 frequency did not change with DPC sensitization; there was no evidence of global repertoire structure alterations. After repeated subsampling, the strength of the expansion versus patch-test correlation and the threshold at which it became significant changed. Compared with pre-sensitization or healthy control sets, expanded TCRs formed significantly more large CDR3 similarity clusters, which is consistent with antigen-driven responses.

The time point label, as the study defines it: pre-sensitization, week 0. Taken with the paper, the label for treatment or condition translates to: therapeutic diphenylcyclopropenone sensitization with weekly scalp DPC. Blood at each patch-test visit was drawn before the patch test was applied. To be eligible, patients had to be aged 18 to 70, diagnosed with alopecia and judged suitable for DPC therapy, while pregnant patients were excluded. Total RNA was extracted from unfractionated whole blood that had been collected in Tempus Blood RNA tubes. The receptor chain draws on TRBV6-2 or TRBV6-3 and TRBJ1-1, with the identity of the D gene unclear. This receptor was identified in a woman aged 30 to 39 with alopecia areata. Some clones in this sample may be carry-over from other donors' samples. This sample comprised whole blood, obtained in connection with sensitization to the hapten diphenylcyclopropenone (DPC). The CDR3 protein sequence reads: CASSRPAFTEAFF. The nucleotide sequence is given as TGTGCCAGCAGCCGGCCGGCGTTCACTGAAGCTTTCTTT.